This T cell receptor beta chain was identified during a study of human T cells and chemical hapten exposure. In its sample, this clonotype was seen many times. Specified time point: patch test 3, about 24 weeks after DPC sensitization. Documented treatment: therapeutic diphenylcyclopropenone sensitization with weekly scalp DPC. The study extracted total RNA from unfractionated whole blood. Blood draws preceded each patch test application. TCRdb re-analysed the RACE reads in MiXCR, keeping a single row per CDR3 protein. Among tens of thousands of distinct CDR3 sequences listed, roughly 13% were seen once. The CDR3 covers 14 residues. V shed 3 bases and J 7 bases; nucleotides not matched to a gene: 5. In germline, CDR1 is SGHTA, CDR2 FQGNSA.

This chain joins TRBV7-2 and TRBJ1-5, with 8 bases matching TRBD1. The clonotype comes from a woman between 40 and 50 years old with alopecia areata. Some clones in this sample may be carry-over from other donors' samples. Sequenced here: whole blood, sampled in connection with sensitization to the hapten diphenylcyclopropenone (DPC). CDR3 amino acids: CASSFGQGLQPQHF. For the CDR3, the DNA is TGTGCCAGCAGCTTCGGACAGGGTCTACAGCCCCAGCATTTT.